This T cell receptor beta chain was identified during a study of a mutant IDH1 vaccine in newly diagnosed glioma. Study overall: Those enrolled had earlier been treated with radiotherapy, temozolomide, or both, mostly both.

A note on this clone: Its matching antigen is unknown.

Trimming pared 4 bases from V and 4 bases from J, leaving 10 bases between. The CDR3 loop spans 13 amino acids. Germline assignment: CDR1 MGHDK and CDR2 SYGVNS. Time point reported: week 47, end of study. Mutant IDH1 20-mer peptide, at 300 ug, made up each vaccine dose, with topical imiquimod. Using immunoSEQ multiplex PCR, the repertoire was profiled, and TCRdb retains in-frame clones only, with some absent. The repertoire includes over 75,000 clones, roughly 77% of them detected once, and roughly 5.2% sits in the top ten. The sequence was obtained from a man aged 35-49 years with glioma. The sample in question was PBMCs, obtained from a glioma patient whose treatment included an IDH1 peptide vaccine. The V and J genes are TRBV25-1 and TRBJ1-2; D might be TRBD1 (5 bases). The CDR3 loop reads CASSGPTVYGYTF. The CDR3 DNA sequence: TGTGCCAGCAGTGGTCCGACAGTCTATGGCTACACCTTC.